Below are 7 T cell receptor beta chains sequenced from a single sample in a study of T cell responses to AZD1222 COVID-19 vaccine. Here immunoSEQ multiplex PCR was the method, and the copy in TCRdb shows in-frame clones only, minus some. Among 200,000 or so clones listed, 80% to 90% were seen once. The specimen comprised peripheral blood, sampled on day 0 of AZD1222 vaccination. These receptors were collected from an adult in good health.

This chain joins TRBV27 and TRBJ1-5; the D gene is possibly TRBD1 (6 bases). The length of the CDR3 is 15 residues. The germline V and J ends were trimmed by 5 bases and 3 bases, with 14 bases remaining between them. CDR1 is MNHEY, CDR2 SMNVEV, per germline (reference sequence). In DNA form, the CDR3 reads TGTGCCAGCAGTCCTGACCGGGACACCAATCAGCCCCAGCATTTT. This gives the protein CASSPDRDTNQPQHF.

The chain combines TRBV19 with TRBJ2-2; TRBD1 aligns across 9 bases. The CDR3 is 14 residues long. V lost 8 bases to trimming and J lost 4 bases; unmatched junction nucleotides: 5. Germline V gene sequence: CDR1 LNHDA, CDR2 SQIVND (reference sequence). CDR3 sequence: CASRGTGTTGELFF. The CDR3 DNA reads as TGTGCCAGTCGGGGGACAGGGACCACCGGGGAGCTGTTTTTT.

The sample holds one count of this clone. The V gene is TRBV5-4, the J gene TRBJ2-1, with 12 bases matching TRBD2. Germline V gene sequence: CDR1 SGHNT, CDR2 YYREEE (reference sequence). With 4 bases clipped from V and 7 bases from J, the junction kept 12 bases outside the gene matches. CDR3 size: 17 residues. The CDR3 sequence: CASSQGRLAGAINEQFF. In nucleotides, the CDR3 is TGTGCCAGCAGCCAAGGGAGACTAGCGGGGGCCATAAATGAGCAGTTCTTC.

This clone was seen just once. The chain couples TRBV12-3 or TRBV12-4 to TRBJ1-5, with no clear D. The CDR3 is 13 residues long. V was cut by 3 bases and J by 7 bases, with 10 bases left in between. The CDR3 sequence is CASSLQARQPQHF. As DNA, the CDR3 is TGTGCCAGCAGTTTGCAGGCGCGGCAGCCCCAGCATTTT.

This chain links TRBV12-5 with TRBJ2-2; D might be TRBD1 (5 bases). The CDR3 length is 15 residues. V lost 1 base and J 2 bases, leaving 8 bases between the germline ends. The germline V gene encodes CDR1 LGHNT and CDR2 FRNRAP. The CDR3 loop is CASGLEGPNTGELFF. CDR3 sequence (DNA): TGTGCTAGTGGTTTGGAGGGGCCCAACACCGGGGAGCTGTTTTTT.

The CDR3 DNA is TGCGCCAGCAGCTTGCGGGGTGGGAATTCACCCCTCCACTTT. The encoded protein is CASSLRGGNSPLHF. V is TRBV5-1 and J is TRBJ1-6; D unclear. V lost 1 base, J lost 7 bases, and 9 bases lay in between. CDR3 length: 14 residues. The V gene's germline CDR1 is SGHRS and CDR2 YFSETQ.

The chain has TRBV5-5 and TRBJ2-5, with TRBD1 matching 7 bases. Germline V gene data show CDR1 as SGHKS and CDR2 as YYEKEE (reference sequence). The V segment lost 3 bases and the J segment 5 bases; nucleotides outside the gene matches: 13. The CDR3 loop spans 16 amino acids. The CDR3 DNA reads as TGTGCCAGCAGCTCTTCCGGGACAGCCCTACCGGAGACCCAGTACTTC. This translates into CASSSSGTALPETQYF. Together with reference TRBV5-5 and TRBJ2-5, the CDR3 gives the full variable domain: DAGVTQSPTHLIKTRGQQVTLRCSPISGHKSVSWYQQVLGQGPQFIFQYYEKEERGRGNFPDRFSARQFPNYSSELNVNALLLGDSALYLCASSSSGTALPETQYFGPGTRLLVL.